These 6 T cell receptor beta chains share one sample of origin, sequenced in a study of blood T cell repertoires in COVID-19. Data came from immunoSEQ multiplex PCR; TCRdb stores just in-frame clones and leaves some out. The sample lists roughly 29,000 clones; 80% to 90% were seen once. Sequencing was performed on peripheral blood. The receptors here all came from a woman at least 80 years old with COVID-19, enrolled during active disease.

The chain has TRBV5-1 and TRBJ1-2; 8 nucleotides line up with TRBD1. The V segment lost 3 bases and the J segment 8 bases; nucleotides outside the gene matches: 12. Germline assignment: CDR1 SGHRS and CDR2 YFSETQ. The CDR3 is 15 amino acids. The CDR3 here is CASSSGPDRGWGYTF. Here the CDR3 DNA reads TGCGCCAGCAGCTCTGGTCCTGACAGGGGTTGGGGCTACACCTTC.

The J gene is TRBJ1-2, the V gene TRBV29-1; a weak D match, TRBD1 (6 bases). The CDR3 spans 12 residues. The germline V gene has CDR1 SQVTM and CDR2 ANQGSEA. V was shortened by 7 bases and J by 7 bases, with 16 bases between the two germline ends. The CDR3: CSALGAGPGYTF. DNA for the CDR3: TGCAGCGCATTGGGGGCTGGGCCTGGCTACACCTTC.

The chain uses TRBV11-2 and TRBJ2-2, with 9 bases lining up with TRBD1. CDR1 is SGHAT, CDR2 FQNNGV, per germline. This CDR3 contains 16 residues. With V trimmed by 5 bases and J by 5 bases, 9 bases remained unmatched. Here the CDR3 reads CASSINRDRVTGELFF. For the CDR3, the DNA is TGTGCCAGCAGCATCAACCGGGACAGGGTGACCGGGGAGCTGTTTTTT.

This clone is termed medium-sized. The rearrangement uses TRBV19 and TRBJ1-6, with D possibly being TRBD1 (6 bases). V lost 5 bases and J lost 6, with 17 bases in between. Germline V gene sequence: CDR1 LNHDA, CDR2 SQIVND (reference sequence). The CDR3 has 16 residues. CDR3 sequence (DNA): TGTGCCAGTAGTCTCAATTCGGACAGCGGTAATTCACCCCTCCACTTT. Translating it yields CASSLNSDSGNSPLHF.

This clone appeared many times. V gene TRBV18 combines with J gene TRBJ2-2; 9 nucleotides match TRBD1. This CDR3 has 16 residues. Looked up from germline, CDR1 is KGHSH and CDR2 is LQKENI. With 3 bases clipped from V and 5 bases from J, the junction kept 7 bases outside the gene matches. This CDR3 is CASSPLGTGITGELFF. The CDR3 bases are TGTGCCAGCTCACCCCTCGGGACAGGGATTACCGGGGAGCTGTTTTTT.

The chain has TRBV28 and TRBJ1-2; the D gene is possibly TRBD1 (5 bases). The ends were cut back, 6 bases at V and 5 bases at J, with 13 bases in the middle. CDR1 is MDHEN, CDR2 SYDVKM, per germline. CDR3 length equals 13 residues. The CDR3 spells CASRRHGGYGYTF. The CDR3 nucleotides are TGTGCCAGCAGGAGACACGGGGGGTATGGCTACACCTTC.